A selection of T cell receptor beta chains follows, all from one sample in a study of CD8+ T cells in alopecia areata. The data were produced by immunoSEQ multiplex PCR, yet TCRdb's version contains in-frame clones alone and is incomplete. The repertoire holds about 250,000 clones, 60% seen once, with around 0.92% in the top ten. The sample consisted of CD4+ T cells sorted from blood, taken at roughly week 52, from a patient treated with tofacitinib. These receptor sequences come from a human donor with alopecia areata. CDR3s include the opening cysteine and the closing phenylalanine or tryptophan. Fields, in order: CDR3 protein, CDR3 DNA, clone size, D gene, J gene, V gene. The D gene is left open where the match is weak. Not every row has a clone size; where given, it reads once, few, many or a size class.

CDR3: CASSLDRSPLHF
DNA: TGTGCCAGCAGCCTTGACAGGTCCCCCCTCCACTTT
size: -
D: -
J: TRBJ1-6
V: TRBV7-2

CDR3: CASTRPGARRTEAFF
DNA: TGTGCCAGCACTCGCCCAGGGGCGCGAAGGACTGAAGCTTTCTTT
size: -
D: -
J: TRBJ1-1
V: TRBV25-1

CDR3: CASTPGPMNTGELFF
DNA: TGTGCCAGCACTCCGGGACCGATGAACACCGGGGAGCTGTTTTTT
size: -
D: -
J: TRBJ2-2
V: TRBV2

CDR3: CSVEGPSTDTQYF
DNA: TGCAGCGTTGAGGGCCCTAGCACAGATACGCAGTATTTT
size: -
D: -
J: TRBJ2-3
V: TRBV29-1

CDR3: CSVDHGSTGELFF
DNA: TGCAGCGTTGACCACGGGTCCACCGGGGAGCTGTTTTTT
size: -
D: -
J: TRBJ2-2
V: TRBV29-1

CDR3: CSAAEGQPQHF
DNA: TGCAGTGCCGCAGAGGGGCAGCCCCAGCATTTT
size: -
D: -
J: TRBJ1-5
V: TRBV20-1

CDR3: CASSQGFTHGYTF
DNA: TGCGCCAGCAGCCAAGGGTTTACGCATGGCTACACCTTC
size: -
D: -
J: TRBJ1-2
V: TRBV4-1

CDR3: CAWSVKGSYGYTF
DNA: TGTGCCTGGAGTGTAAAGGGATCCTATGGCTACACCTTC
size: -
D: -
J: TRBJ1-2
V: TRBV30

CDR3: CASSEYGAPKVEQYF
DNA: TGTGCCAGCAGTGAATACGGGGCGCCTAAGGTCGAGCAGTACTTC
size: many
D: -
J: TRBJ2-7
V: TRBV27

CDR3: CSGLALGPDTQYF
DNA: TGCAGCGGCCTCGCTCTGGGTCCAGATACGCAGTATTTT
size: -
D: -
J: TRBJ2-3
V: TRBV29-1

CDR3: CASKVMGGEAFF
DNA: TGTGCCAGCAAGGTTATGGGGGGTGAAGCTTTCTTT
size: -
D: -
J: TRBJ1-1
V: TRBV27

CDR3: CAISGSGDFEKLFF
DNA: TGTGCCATCAGTGGCAGTGGGGACTTTGAAAAACTGTTTTTT
size: few
D: -
J: TRBJ1-4
V: TRBV10-3

CDR3: CATSGGGRTDTQYF
DNA: TGTGCCACCAGCGGAGGGGGCAGGACAGATACGCAGTATTTT
size: -
D: -
J: TRBJ2-3
V: TRBV15

CDR3: CASSLPQGGYTF
DNA: TGTGCCAGCAGCCTCCCACAAGGTGGCTACACCTTC
size: -
D: -
J: TRBJ1-2
V: TRBV16

CDR3: CSAELKGLIYTEAFF
DNA: TGCAGCGCCGAACTAAAGGGACTGATCTACACTGAAGCTTTCTTT
size: -
D: -
J: TRBJ1-1
V: TRBV29-1

CDR3: CASSARGAYEQYF
DNA: TGTGCCAGCAGTGCCCGGGGAGCCTACGAGCAGTACTTC
size: -
D: -
J: TRBJ2-7
V: TRBV25-1

CDR3: CAISESLWGLAKDTQYF
DNA: TGTGCCATCAGTGAGTCGCTGTGGGGACTAGCGAAAGATACGCAGTATTTT
size: -
D: TRBD2
J: TRBJ2-3
V: TRBV10-3

CDR3: CSFFPFPQLHSTDTQYF
DNA: TGCAGCTTCTTCCCCTTTCCGCAGCTCCATAGCACAGATACGCAGTATTTT
size: -
D: -
J: TRBJ2-3
V: TRBV29-1

CDR3: CASSGDTTGPDYGYTF
DNA: TGTGCCAGCAGCGGTGATACGACAGGGCCGGACTATGGCTACACCTTC
size: -
D: TRBD1
J: TRBJ1-2
V: TRBV9

CDR3: CSVLRSVAEETQYF
DNA: TGCAGCGTTCTCCGTAGCGTGGCCGAAGAGACCCAGTACTTC
size: few
D: -
J: TRBJ2-5
V: TRBV29-1

CDR3: CSVDNGISTDTQYF
DNA: TGCAGCGTCGACAATGGGATAAGCACAGATACGCAGTATTTT
size: -
D: -
J: TRBJ2-3
V: TRBV29-1

CDR3: CASSQPGQVTNYGYTF
DNA: TGCGCCAGCAGCCAACCGGGACAGGTTACGAACTATGGCTACACCTTC
size: -
D: TRBD1
J: TRBJ1-2
V: TRBV4-1

CDR3: CAWSHNFATEAFF
DNA: TGTGCCTGGAGCCACAACTTCGCCACTGAAGCTTTCTTT
size: -
D: -
J: TRBJ1-1
V: TRBV30

CDR3: CSVGQKFTEAFF
DNA: TGCAGCGTGGGACAGAAGTTTACTGAAGCTTTCTTT
size: -
D: TRBD1
J: TRBJ1-1
V: TRBV29-1

CDR3: CASSRQGPGAKNIQYF
DNA: TGTGCCAGCAGTCGACAGGGTCCGGGGGCCAAAAACATTCAGTACTTC
size: few
D: TRBD1
J: TRBJ2-4
V: TRBV2

CDR3: CATSRDRVGTEAFF
DNA: TGTGCCACCAGCAGGGACAGGGTGGGCACTGAAGCTTTCTTT
size: -
D: TRBD1
J: TRBJ1-1
V: TRBV15

CDR3: CAWRRLSGANVLTF
DNA: TGTGCCTGGAGACGCCTCTCTGGGGCCAACGTCCTGACTTTC
size: -
D: -
J: TRBJ2-6
V: TRBV30

CDR3: CASSALGTDTQYF
DNA: TGCGCCAGCAGCGCACTAGGAACAGATACGCAGTATTTT
size: -
D: -
J: TRBJ2-3
V: TRBV4-1

CDR3: CASSLGTANYGYTF
DNA: TGTGCCAGCAGCTTAGGGACAGCCAACTATGGCTACACCTTC
size: -
D: -
J: TRBJ1-2
V: TRBV7-9

CDR3: CASSQNALAAYNEQFF
DNA: TGCGCCAGCAGCCAGAATGCGCTAGCGGCCTACAATGAGCAGTTCTTC
size: -
D: TRBD2
J: TRBJ2-1
V: TRBV4-3

CDR3: CSVSTGAAGTEAFF
DNA: TGCAGCGTAAGCACAGGGGCGGCGGGCACTGAAGCTTTCTTT
size: -
D: TRBD1
J: TRBJ1-1
V: TRBV29-1

CDR3: CASSPTSGGETQYF
DNA: TGTGCCAGCAGCCCAACTAGTGGGGGGGAGACCCAGTACTTC
size: few
D: -
J: TRBJ2-5
V: TRBV11-2

CDR3: CASSGPGTGITYEQYF
DNA: TGCGCCAGCAGCGGCCCCGGGACAGGGATCACCTACGAGCAGTACTTC
size: -
D: TRBD1
J: TRBJ2-7
V: TRBV5-1

CDR3: CASSFSQGALDTGELFF
DNA: TGTGCCAGCAGCTTTTCCCAGGGGGCGCTCGACACCGGGGAGCTGTTTTTT
size: -
D: TRBD1
J: TRBJ2-2
V: TRBV5-4

CDR3: CATGIPDQPQHF
DNA: TGTGCCACCGGCATACCGGATCAGCCCCAGCATTTT
size: few
D: -
J: TRBJ1-5
V: TRBV6-6

CDR3: CASSSSGIQETQYF
DNA: TGCGCCAGCAGCTCCAGCGGGATCCAAGAGACCCAGTACTTC
size: -
D: TRBD2
J: TRBJ2-5
V: TRBV5-1

CDR3: CASSSTATPYNEQFF
DNA: TGCGCCAGCAGCTCCACAGCGACTCCCTACAATGAGCAGTTCTTC
size: -
D: -
J: TRBJ2-1
V: TRBV5-1

CDR3: CASSSTDTQYF
DNA: TGTGCCAGCTCTAGCACAGATACGCAGTATTTT
size: few
D: -
J: TRBJ2-3
V: TRBV18

CDR3: CAWSNSLTTEAFF
DNA: TGTGCCTGGAGTAACAGCCTTACCACTGAAGCTTTCTTT
size: -
D: -
J: TRBJ1-1
V: TRBV30

CDR3: CASSPGGFGETQYF
DNA: TGTGCCAGCAGCCCGGGGGGCTTTGGGGAGACCCAGTACTTC
size: -
D: -
J: TRBJ2-5
V: TRBV14

CDR3: CSVGTLLLGRAFF
DNA: TGCAGCGTCGGGACACTCCTTCTGGGACGAGCTTTCTTT
size: few
D: -
J: TRBJ1-1
V: TRBV29-1

CDR3: CAWSVLATGEQYF
DNA: TGTGCCTGGAGTGTACTGGCTACCGGGGAGCAGTACTTC
size: -
D: -
J: TRBJ2-7
V: TRBV30

CDR3: CAVQGFVEAFF
DNA: TGTGCCGTCCAGGGTTTTGTTGAAGCTTTCTTT
size: -
D: -
J: TRBJ1-1
V: TRBV30

CDR3: CASSVATVGGYTF
DNA: TGTGCCAGCAGCGTAGCTACGGTCGGCGGCTACACCTTC
size: -
D: -
J: TRBJ1-2
V: TRBV9

CDR3: CAWITDRVVSLYTF
DNA: TGTGCCTGGATCACGGACAGGGTTGTTTCCCTCTACACCTTC
size: -
D: TRBD1
J: TRBJ1-2
V: TRBV30

CDR3: CAISESMRAGVDSPLHF
DNA: TGTGCCATCAGTGAGTCTATGAGGGCAGGGGTAGATTCACCCCTCCACTTT
size: -
D: -
J: TRBJ1-6
V: TRBV10-3

CDR3: CASSLGTPDTQYF
DNA: TGCGCCAGCAGCTTGGGGACTCCAGATACGCAGTATTTT
size: few
D: -
J: TRBJ2-3
V: TRBV5-1

CDR3: CASSPSPNEQFF
DNA: TGTGCCAGCTCACCATCTCCCAATGAGCAGTTCTTC
size: -
D: -
J: TRBJ2-1
V: TRBV18

CDR3: CSVEVTLVFTEAFF
DNA: TGCAGCGTTGAAGTTACTCTGGTTTTCACTGAAGCTTTCTTT
size: -
D: -
J: TRBJ1-1
V: TRBV29-1

CDR3: CSVADTLQGTF
DNA: TGCAGCGTTGCCGACACACTCCAAGGCACCTTC
size: once
D: -
J: TRBJ1-2
V: TRBV29-1

CDR3: CAISGAVGERAFF
DNA: TGTGCCATCAGTGGGGCCGTAGGGGAAAGGGCTTTCTTT
size: few
D: -
J: TRBJ1-1
V: TRBV10-3

CDR3: CAWSLGVVGETQYF
DNA: TGTGCCTGGAGCCTGGGTGTGGTGGGGGAGACCCAGTACTTC
size: -
D: -
J: TRBJ2-5
V: TRBV30

CDR3: CSVGSGRRSAFF
DNA: TGCAGCGTTGGGTCGGGACGGAGGTCAGCTTTCTTT
size: few
D: -
J: TRBJ1-1
V: TRBV29-1

CDR3: CAWRQTNTGELFF
DNA: TGTGCCTGGAGACAGACGAACACCGGGGAGCTGTTTTTT
size: few
D: -
J: TRBJ2-2
V: TRBV30

CDR3: CASSPRPGGETQYF
DNA: TGCGCCAGCAGCCCCCGACCTGGGGGCGAGACCCAGTACTTC
size: -
D: -
J: TRBJ2-5
V: TRBV5-1

CDR3: CAWSAEWRLNTEAFF
DNA: TGTGCCTGGAGTGCGGAGTGGCGCCTGAACACTGAAGCTTTCTTT
size: -
D: -
J: TRBJ1-1
V: TRBV30